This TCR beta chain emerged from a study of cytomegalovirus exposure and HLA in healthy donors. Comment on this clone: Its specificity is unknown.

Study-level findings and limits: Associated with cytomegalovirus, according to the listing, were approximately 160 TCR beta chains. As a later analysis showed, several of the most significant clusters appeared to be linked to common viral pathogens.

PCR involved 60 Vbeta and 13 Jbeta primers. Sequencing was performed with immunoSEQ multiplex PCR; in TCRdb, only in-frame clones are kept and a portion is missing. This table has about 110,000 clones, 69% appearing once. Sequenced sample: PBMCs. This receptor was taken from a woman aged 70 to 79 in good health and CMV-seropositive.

The CDR3 loop reads CASGRSRADHRGEQFF. Here the CDR3 DNA reads TGTGCTAGCGGGCGGAGTAGGGCGGATCACAGGGGTGAGCAGTTCTTC. The chain is built from TRBV7-7 and TRBJ2-1; D is perhaps TRBD1 or TRBD2 (7 bases each). The germline CDR1 and CDR2 sequences are SSHAT and FNYEAQ (reference sequence). The CDR3 spans 16 residues.